The rows below give T cell receptor beta chains drawn from one sample of a study of cytomegalovirus exposure and HLA in healthy donors. TCRdb's table, derived via immunoSEQ multiplex PCR, lists solely in-frame clones and lacks some. The profile shows about 270,000 clones, around 66% of them singletons. Sequenced sample: PBMCs. The source of these receptors is a female donor in good health and CMV-seronegative. The conserved cysteine and the conserved F or W are not part of the CDR3 here. A D gene is named only where the DNA matches it firmly.

D: TRBD2
length: 13
V: TRBV10-1
CDR3: ASSDRTSGSHEQY

D: TRBD1
length: 13
V: TRBV7-9
CDR3: ASSPPDRGPYEQY

D: TRBD1
length: 11
V: TRBV5-8
CDR3: ASSWTGDYGYT

D: TRBD2
length: 14
V: TRBV19
CDR3: ASSMTSGSLSGELF

D: TRBD1
length: 14
V: TRBV7-2
CDR3: ASSWTGTGGRTEAF

D: TRBD2
length: 17
V: TRBV7-2
CDR3: ASSLHGLALLSSTDTQY

D: TRBD1
length: 17
V: TRBV27
CDR3: ASSSGTGGVVGRDQPQH

D: TRBD1
length: 12
V: TRBV4-2
CDR3: ASSQVGDRQTQY

D: NA
length: 10
V: TRBV7-9
CDR3: ASSLYGETQY

D: TRBD2
length: 14
V: TRBV9
CDR3: ASSLTLAGATDTQY

D: NA
length: 11
V: TRBV7-2
CDR3: ASSPQNNYGYT

D: NA
length: 11
V: TRBV14
CDR3: ASSQELAGEQF

D: NA
length: 13
V: TRBV27
CDR3: ASSLYGSPRDEQF

D: TRBD2
length: 10
V: TRBV30
CDR3: AWKASGETQY

D: TRBD1
length: 13
V: TRBV10-2
CDR3: ASSPGTGTLYEQY

D: TRBD1
length: 11
V: TRBV27
CDR3: ASSRTGGNEQF

D: TRBD2
length: 12
V: TRBV6-1
CDR3: ASSRGGSSYEQY

D: TRBD2
length: 12
V: TRBV27
CDR3: ASSLSSGSYEQY

D: NA
length: 14
V: TRBV11-2
CDR3: ASSLNWGDSYNEQF

D: NA
length: 14
V: TRBV15
CDR3: ATSRVVTRGYNEQF

D: NA
length: 10
V: TRBV4-1
CDR3: ASSQPAGEQF

D: NA
length: 10
V: TRBV27
CDR3: ASSSGVGGYT

D: NA
length: 12
V: TRBV28
CDR3: ASSLVSEGQPQH

D: TRBD1
length: 14
V: TRBV9
CDR3: ASSAMTGLSTDTQY

D: TRBD1
length: 12
V: TRBV13
CDR3: ASSWKTGAGELF

D: TRBD1
length: 12
V: TRBV14
CDR3: ASSRLQGNNEQF

D: NA
length: 14
V: TRBV19
CDR3: ASRGGSGTPSYEQY

D: NA
length: 10
V: TRBV5-1
CDR3: ASSFSTDTQY